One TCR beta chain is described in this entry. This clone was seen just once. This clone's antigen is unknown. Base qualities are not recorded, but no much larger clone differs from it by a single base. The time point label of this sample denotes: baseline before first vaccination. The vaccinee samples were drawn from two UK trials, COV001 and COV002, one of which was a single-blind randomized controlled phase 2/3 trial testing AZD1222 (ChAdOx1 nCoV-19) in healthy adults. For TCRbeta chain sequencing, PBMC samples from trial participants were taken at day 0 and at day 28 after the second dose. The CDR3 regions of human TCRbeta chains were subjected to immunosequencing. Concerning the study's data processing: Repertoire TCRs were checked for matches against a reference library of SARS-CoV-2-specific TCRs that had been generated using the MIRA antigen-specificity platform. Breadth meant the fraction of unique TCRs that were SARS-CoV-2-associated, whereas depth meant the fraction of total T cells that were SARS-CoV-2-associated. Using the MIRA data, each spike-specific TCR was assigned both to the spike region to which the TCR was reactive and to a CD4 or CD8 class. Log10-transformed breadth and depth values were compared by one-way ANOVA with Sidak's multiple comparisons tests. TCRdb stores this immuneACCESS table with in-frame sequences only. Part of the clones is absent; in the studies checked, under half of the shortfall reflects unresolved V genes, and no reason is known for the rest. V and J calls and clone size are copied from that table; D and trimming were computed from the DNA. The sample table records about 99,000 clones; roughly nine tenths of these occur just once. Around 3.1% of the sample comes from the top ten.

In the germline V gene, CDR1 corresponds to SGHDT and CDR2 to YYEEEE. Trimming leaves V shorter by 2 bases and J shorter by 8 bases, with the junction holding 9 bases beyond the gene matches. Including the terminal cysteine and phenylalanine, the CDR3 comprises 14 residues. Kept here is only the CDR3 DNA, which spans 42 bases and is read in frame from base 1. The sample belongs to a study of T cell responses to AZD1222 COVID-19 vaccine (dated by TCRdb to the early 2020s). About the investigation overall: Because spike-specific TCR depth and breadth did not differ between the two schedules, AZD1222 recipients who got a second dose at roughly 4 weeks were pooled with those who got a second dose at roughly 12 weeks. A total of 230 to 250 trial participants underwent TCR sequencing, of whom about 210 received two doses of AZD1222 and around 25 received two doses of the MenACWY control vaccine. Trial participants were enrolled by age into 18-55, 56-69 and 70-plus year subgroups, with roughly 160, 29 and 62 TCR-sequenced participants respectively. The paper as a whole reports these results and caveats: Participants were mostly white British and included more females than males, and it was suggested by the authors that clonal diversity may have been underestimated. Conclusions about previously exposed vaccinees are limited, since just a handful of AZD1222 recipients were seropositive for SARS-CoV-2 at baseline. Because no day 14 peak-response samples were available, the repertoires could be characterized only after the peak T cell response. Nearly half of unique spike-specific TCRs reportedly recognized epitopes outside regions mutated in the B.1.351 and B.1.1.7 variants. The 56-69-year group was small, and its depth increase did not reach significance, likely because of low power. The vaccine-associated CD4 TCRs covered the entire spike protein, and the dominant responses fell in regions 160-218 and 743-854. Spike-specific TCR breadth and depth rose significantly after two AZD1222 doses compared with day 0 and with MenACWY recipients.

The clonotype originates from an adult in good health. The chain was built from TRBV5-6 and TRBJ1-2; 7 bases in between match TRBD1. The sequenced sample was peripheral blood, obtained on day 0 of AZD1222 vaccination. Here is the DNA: TGTGCCAGCAGCTTTCGGACAGGAGCCGCGGGCTACACCTTC. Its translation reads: CASSFRTGAAGYTF.